Given below is one T cell receptor (beta chain) in context. These data are taken from a study of T cells in Graves' hyperthyroidism and ophthalmopathy. Whole-study context: The blood sample was taken at first diagnosis, before treatment began.

There were TCR beta CDR3 regions amplified from RNA transcripts. First-round RT-PCR with HTBI primers amplified the TCR CDR3 region. TCRdb re-analysed the multiplex PCR reads in MiXCR, keeping a single row per CDR3 protein. This table has roughly 750,000 distinct CDR3 sequences, about 16% appearing once. Uncontrolled infection, other autoimmune disease, pregnancy or lactation barred patients from enrollment. The authors obtained PBMCs from roughly 10 ml of fresh peripheral blood. Specimen: blood. The clonotype originates from a young man with Graves' hyperthyroidism.

The CDR3 is CASSVAIRVGEQFF. The CDR3 coding sequence is TGTGCCAGCAGCGTAGCTATCAGAGTTGGAGAGCAGTTCTTC. The chain carries TRBV9 and TRBJ2-1, with no clear D. The length of the CDR3 is 14 residues. V dropped 0 bases and J dropped 10 bases, with 14 bases sitting between them. The germline V gene encodes CDR1 SGDLS and CDR2 YYNGEE.